Listed here are 27 T cell receptor beta chains from one sample, sequenced in a study of shared clonotypes between healthy human individuals. Assay used: immunoSEQ multiplex PCR; TCRdb lists only in-frame clones, some missing. The data show roughly 2.4 million clones, nearly 97% seen once. The specimen was naive CD4+ T cells sorted from blood. Subset in this sample: CD45RA+ positively selected. The receptor set was obtained from a man in his late teens or twenties in good health.

In the case of this clone: Additional DNA sequences in this sample encode the identical CDR3. J is TRBJ2-7 and V is TRBV9; D uncertain. CDR3 size: 14 residues. Trimming removed 0 bases from V and 2 bases from J, with 9 bases in between. CDR1 and CDR2 from the germline V gene are SGDLS and YYNGEE. The CDR3 loop is CASSVDGATYEQYF. The CDR3 DNA reads as TGTGCCAGCAGCGTAGACGGAGCTACCTACGAGCAGTACTTC. Based on the CDR3 plus reference TRBV9 and TRBJ2-7, the full variable domain is DSGVTQTPKHLITATGQRVTLRCSPRSGDLSVYWYQQSLDQGLQFLIQYYNGEERAKGNILERFSAQQFPDLHSELNLSSLELGDSALYFCASSVDGATYEQYFGPGTRLTVT.

The gene calls are TRBV11-1 and TRBJ1-1; D is undetermined. The CDR3 consists of 13 residues. CDR1 and CDR2 from the germline V gene are SGHAT and FQDESV (reference sequence). The V end was cut by 5 bases, the J end by 1 base, with 8 bases between. The CDR3, as DNA: TGTGCCAGCAGCACAAATCAGAACACTGAAGCTTTCTTT. This encodes CASSTNQNTEAFF.

The rearrangement links TRBV10-2 to TRBJ2-7; 12 nucleotides align to TRBD2. Germline trimming cut 7 bases from V and 3 bases from J; bases unmatched to any gene: 4. Germline V gene data show CDR1 as WSHSY and CDR2 as SAAADI. CDR3 length equals 14 residues. The CDR3 region is CASKQLAGGYEQYF. CDR3 nucleotide sequence: TGCGCCAGCAAACAACTAGCGGGGGGCTACGAGCAGTACTTC.

The chain has TRBV7-6 and TRBJ2-1, with 7 bases aligning to TRBD1. The germline gives CDR1 SGHVS, CDR2 FNYEAQ. The CDR3 covers 16 residues. V shed 1 base, J shed 4 bases, and the junction held 7 bases outside the gene matches. In DNA form, the CDR3 reads TGTGCCAGCAGCTTAGTCGGGACAGCGCAATACAATGAGCAGTTCTTC. Translating it yields CASSLVGTAQYNEQFF.

This chain uses TRBV9 with TRBJ2-1; D gene ambiguous. The V end lost 6 bases, the J end lost 0 bases, and 16 bases lay between the germline ends. This CDR3 is 16 amino acids long. The germline gives CDR1 SGDLS, CDR2 YYNGEE. The CDR3 nucleotides are TGTGCCAGCACCCCACCCGGTGGGATCTCCTACAATGAGCAGTTCTTC. Amino acids: CASTPPGGISYNEQFF.

The V call is TRBV6-1, the J call TRBJ1-2; a possible D gene is TRBD1 (5 bases). This CDR3 has 13 amino acids. Deletions cut 3 bases from V and 3 bases from J, with 8 bases between. Germline CDR1 reads MNHNS; CDR2 reads SASEGT. CDR3 residues: CASSESGYYGYTF. CDR3 in DNA: TGTGCCAGCAGTGAGTCAGGGTACTATGGCTACACCTTC.

This chain links TRBV11-2 with TRBJ1-6; the D gene is possibly TRBD1 (5 bases). The CDR3 totals 16 residues. Trimming removed 1 base from V and 13 bases from J, with 20 bases in between. The V gene's germline CDR1 is SGHAT and CDR2 FQNNGV. The DNA for the CDR3 is TGTGCCAGCAGCTTAGGGTCGGGAGACAGTGACTCGCCCCTCCACTTT. Translating it yields CASSLGSGDSDSPLHF.

On this clone itself: In the same sample, other DNA sequences code for this CDR3. This rearrangement joins TRBV18 to TRBJ2-5, with a weak D call TRBD2 (5 bases). CDR3 size: 12 residues. The germline gives CDR1 KGHSH, CDR2 LQKENI. V dropped 3 bases and J dropped 5 bases, with 7 bases sitting between them. DNA for the CDR3: TGTGCCAGCTCACCTGCGGGTGAGACCCAGTACTTC. Amino acids: CASSPAGETQYF. The full variable domain, completed using reference TRBV18 and TRBJ2-5, is NAGVMQNPRHLVRRRGQEARLRCSPMKGHSHVYWYRQLPEEGLKFMVYLQKENIIDESGMPKERFSAEFPKEGPSILRIQQVVRGDSAAYFCASSPAGETQYFGPGTRLLVL.

This clone was picked up one time. V gene TRBV10-3 combines with J gene TRBJ1-5; D may be TRBD1 (6 bases). Germline lookup yields CDR1 ENHRY and CDR2 SYGVKD. The ends were cut back, 11 bases at V and 3 bases at J, with 23 bases in the middle. The CDR3 loop spans 16 amino acids. CDR3 loop: CAAGGGGGKDNQPQHF. CDR3 bases: TGTGCCGCGGGGGGCGGCGGAGGGAAGGACAATCAGCCCCAGCATTTT.

This clone has just one count. The J gene is TRBJ2-5, the V gene TRBV5-1, with 10 nucleotides matching TRBD2. This CDR3 comprises 16 residues. After removal of 4 bases from V and 0 bases from J, the junction contained 6 bases not matched to a gene. CDR1 is SGHRS and CDR2 is YFSETQ in the germline V gene. The CDR3 here is CASSPLTSGNQETQYF. The CDR3 coding sequence is TGCGCCAGCAGCCCGCTCACTAGCGGGAACCAAGAGACCCAGTACTTC.

The chain uses TRBV11-2 and TRBJ2-7; D is uncertain. The germline V and J ends were trimmed by 0 bases and 6 bases, with 9 bases remaining between them. This CDR3 region has 13 residues. Germline V gene sequence: CDR1 SGHAT, CDR2 FQNNGV. The CDR3 sequence: CASSLDFVIEQYF. The CDR3 DNA reads as TGTGCCAGCAGCTTAGATTTCGTTATCGAGCAGTACTTC. Combining the CDR3 with reference TRBV11-2 and TRBJ2-7 gives the whole variable domain EAGVAQSPRYKIIEKRQSVAFWCNPISGHATLYWYQQILGQGPKLLIQFQNNGVVDDSQLPKDRFSAERLKGVDSTLKIQPAKLEDSAVYLCASSLDFVIEQYFGPGTRLTVT.

The chain has TRBV7-2 and TRBJ2-1, with D unresolved. CDR1 is SGHTA, CDR2 FQGNSA, per germline. The CDR3 is 15 amino acids. V lost 5 bases to trimming and J lost 0 bases, with 11 bases between them. This chain's CDR3 is CASSATASSYNEQFF. CDR3 bases: TGTGCCAGCAGCGCAACGGCTAGCTCCTACAATGAGCAGTTCTTC.

The V and J genes are TRBV30 and TRBJ2-6; D is unresolved. Trimming shortened V by 3 bases and J by 0 bases, and 12 bases separated the two germline ends. The CDR3 consists of 16 residues. Germline assignment: CDR1 GTSNPN and CDR2 SVGIG (reference sequence). CDR3: CAWSLGIHSGANVLTF. CDR3 bases: TGTGCCTGGAGCCTGGGGATTCACTCTGGGGCCAACGTCCTGACTTTC.

This sequence joins TRBV5-1 and TRBJ2-5; D perhaps matches TRBD1 (6 bases). The CDR3 has 13 amino acids. Germline V gives CDR1 SGHRS, CDR2 YFSETQ. The germline V and J ends were trimmed by 4 bases and 4 bases, with 11 bases remaining between them. The DNA for the CDR3 is TGCGCCAGCAGCCGGACAGATGGAGAGACCCAGTACTTC. Residues: CASSRTDGETQYF.

As to this clone: Other DNA sequences in this sample translate to the same CDR3. The V and J genes are TRBV29-1 and TRBJ2-5, with D perhaps assigned TRBD1 or TRBD2 (5 bases each). V was pared by 3 bases and J by 4 bases, with 9 bases between. CDR3 size: 12 residues. Germline V gene lookup returns CDR1 SQVTM and CDR2 ANQGSEA. The CDR3 bases are TGCAGCGTTGAGGGACGGGGAGAGACCCAGTACTTC. Translation: CSVEGRGETQYF.

This clone was observed a single time. The chain links TRBV5-5 to TRBJ2-6, with D unresolved. Trimming shortened V by 0 bases and J by 2 bases, and 6 bases separated the two germline ends. The CDR3 consists of 15 residues. Germline V gene data show CDR1 as SGHKS and CDR2 as YYEKEE (reference sequence). The CDR3 reads CASSLDGPGANVLTF. Written as DNA, the CDR3 is TGTGCCAGCAGCTTGGACGGGCCTGGGGCCAACGTCCTGACTTTC.

This sequence joins TRBV6-1 and TRBJ1-1, with D possibly matching TRBD1 (6 bases). CDR1 and CDR2 (germline): MNHNS, SASEGT. V was shortened by 6 bases and J by 6 bases, with 14 bases between the two germline ends. There are 13 residues in the CDR3. The CDR3 DNA follows: TGTGCCAGCAGACCTACAGGGTGGCCTGAAGCTTTCTTT. Its translation: CASRPTGWPEAFF.

This clone was recorded once. The gene calls are TRBV5-8 and TRBJ2-7; TRBD1 matches 9 bases. Germline V gives CDR1 SGHTS, CDR2 YDEGEE. Trimming cost V 5 bases and J 0 bases; bases outside gene matches: 6. The CDR3 runs to 15 residues. The CDR3 protein is CASRMPGQGSYEQYF. The CDR3 DNA is TGTGCCAGCAGGATGCCGGGACAGGGCTCCTACGAGCAGTACTTC.

This clone was detected only once. The chain combines TRBV18 with TRBJ2-3, with 7 bases fitting TRBD1. Germline loops: CDR1 KGHSH, CDR2 LQKENI. The CDR3 sequence is 17 residues long. The trim removed 3 bases at V and 4 bases at J, leaving 13 bases unmatched. The CDR3 DNA reads as TGTGCCAGCTCACCTTTAACAGGGGCAACAGGGCCAGATACGCAGTATTTT. It encodes CASSPLTGATGPDTQYF.

Written as DNA, the CDR3 is TGTGCCAGCGGGGAGGGACCCTACGAGCAGTACTTC. Its protein is CASGEGPYEQYF. This chain connects TRBV7-2 to TRBJ2-7; TRBD2 matches at 7 bases. The ends lost 8 bases at V and 2 bases at J; junction bases unmatched: 3. This CDR3 comprises 12 residues. Germline CDR1 and CDR2: SGHTA and FQGNSA.

The V and J genes are TRBV6-5 and TRBJ2-5, with D perhaps matching TRBD1 (6 bases). Germline lookup yields CDR1 MNHEY and CDR2 SVGAGI. Trimming took 5 bases from V and 5 from J, leaving 9 bases between them. The CDR3 consists of 12 residues. CDR3 amino acids: CASSTGIETQYF. The CDR3 DNA reads as TGTGCCAGCAGTACAGGGATCGAGACCCAGTACTTC.

This chain uses TRBV30 with TRBJ2-3; 13 nucleotides align to TRBD2. The ends lost 4 bases at V and 5 bases at J; junction bases unmatched: 9. The CDR3 extends over 16 amino acids. The V gene's germline CDR1 is GTSNPN and CDR2 SVGIG (reference sequence). This chain's CDR3 is CAWIRTSGRSVDTQYF. The DNA for the CDR3 is TGTGCCTGGATTAGGACTAGCGGGAGATCGGTAGATACGCAGTATTTT.

The chain joins TRBV7-9 to TRBJ2-2, with no clear D. In germline, CDR1 is SEHNR, CDR2 FQNEAQ (reference sequence). V lost 2 bases to trimming and J lost 6 bases, with 10 bases between them. The CDR3 extends over 14 amino acids. CDR3 protein: CASSLSQVSGELFF. The CDR3 DNA reads TGTGCCAGCAGCTTAAGTCAAGTTTCCGGGGAGCTGTTTTTT.

The chain carries TRBV5-1 and TRBJ1-4; perhaps TRBD1 as D (5 bases). The CDR3 is 16 residues long. The germline gives CDR1 SGHRS, CDR2 YFSETQ. The V gene lost 0 bases and the J gene lost 7 bases, with 16 bases spanning the gap. CDR3 loop: CASSLAGHPGSEKLFF. The CDR3 DNA reads TGCGCCAGCAGCTTGGCCGGACACCCTGGGAGTGAAAAACTGTTTTTT. The full variable domain, rest sourced from reference TRBV5-1 and TRBJ1-4, is KAGVTQTPRYLIKTRGQQVTLSCSPISGHRSVSWYQQTPGQGLQFLFEYFSETQRNKGNFPGRFSGRQFSNSRSEMNVSTLELGDSALYLCASSLAGHPGSEKLFFGSGTQLSVL.

The V gene is TRBV5-6, the J gene TRBJ1-6; 9 nucleotides line up with TRBD1. The CDR3 is made up of 15 amino acids. Germline V gene lookup returns CDR1 SGHDT and CDR2 YYEEEE. The J segment lost 10 bases and the V segment lost 4 bases, leaving 9 bases of the junction unmatched. CDR3 sequence: CASSPPGQGGSPLHF. The CDR3 DNA reads as TGTGCCAGCAGCCCCCCGGGACAGGGTGGCTCACCCCTCCACTTT.

This clone has a single count. This chain links TRBV5-6 with TRBJ2-2, with 8 nucleotides matching TRBD1. The germline gives CDR1 SGHDT, CDR2 YYEEEE. V shed 3 bases, J shed 4 bases, and the junction held 5 bases outside the gene matches. The CDR3 runs 15 residues. The CDR3 DNA sequence: TGTGCCAGCAGCTCCAGGACAGGGCTCACCGGGGAGCTGTTTTTT. Translated, it gives CASSSRTGLTGELFF.

In this sample, this clone turned up once. The chain carries TRBV7-2 and TRBJ2-3; 12 positions agree with TRBD2. The CDR3 is 16 amino acids. Trimming at V came to 3 bases and at J to 1 base, leaving 2 bases not matched to a gene. CDR1 and CDR2 (germline): SGHTA, FQGNSA. The CDR3 protein is CASSFGLAGRTDTQYF. The CDR3 DNA follows: TGTGCCAGCAGCTTCGGACTAGCGGGGCGCACAGATACGCAGTATTTT.